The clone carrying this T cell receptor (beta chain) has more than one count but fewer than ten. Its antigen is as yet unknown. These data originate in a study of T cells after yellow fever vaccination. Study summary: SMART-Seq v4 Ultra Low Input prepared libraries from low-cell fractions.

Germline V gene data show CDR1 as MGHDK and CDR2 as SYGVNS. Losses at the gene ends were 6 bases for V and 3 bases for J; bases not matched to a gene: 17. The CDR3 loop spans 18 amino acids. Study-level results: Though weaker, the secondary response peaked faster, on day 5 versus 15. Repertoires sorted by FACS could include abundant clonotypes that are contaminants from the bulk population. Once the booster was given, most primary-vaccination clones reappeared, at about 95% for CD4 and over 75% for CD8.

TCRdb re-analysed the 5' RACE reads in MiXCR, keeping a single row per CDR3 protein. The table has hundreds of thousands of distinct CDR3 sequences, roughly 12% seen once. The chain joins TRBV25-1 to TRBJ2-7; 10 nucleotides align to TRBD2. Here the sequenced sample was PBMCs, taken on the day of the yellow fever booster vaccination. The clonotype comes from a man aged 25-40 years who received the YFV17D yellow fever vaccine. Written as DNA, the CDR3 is TGTGCCAGCAGCCCACAGGGATCTCTAGCGGGAGATTACTACGAGCAGTACTTC. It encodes CASSPQGSLAGDYYEQYF.